This TCR beta chain was profiled in a study of blood T cell repertoires in COVID-19. The data were produced by immunoSEQ multiplex PCR, yet TCRdb's version contains in-frame clones alone and is incomplete. The sample holds 150,000 to 200,000 clones, over 60% seen once. The TCR was taken from a woman aged 70-85 years with acute or convalescent COVID-19. Sequenced: peripheral blood.

The CDR3 DNA sequence: TGTGCCAGCAGCATAGGACAGAACGAAGACACAGATACGCAGTATTTT. Translating gives CASSIGQNEDTDTQYF. This chain links TRBV7-9 with TRBJ2-3, with D tentatively TRBD1 (6 bases). CDR1 and CDR2 (germline): SEHNR, FQNEAQ (reference sequence). The CDR3 is 16 residues long. Between the trimmed V and J ends, which lost 5 bases and 2 bases, there was a span of 17 bases.